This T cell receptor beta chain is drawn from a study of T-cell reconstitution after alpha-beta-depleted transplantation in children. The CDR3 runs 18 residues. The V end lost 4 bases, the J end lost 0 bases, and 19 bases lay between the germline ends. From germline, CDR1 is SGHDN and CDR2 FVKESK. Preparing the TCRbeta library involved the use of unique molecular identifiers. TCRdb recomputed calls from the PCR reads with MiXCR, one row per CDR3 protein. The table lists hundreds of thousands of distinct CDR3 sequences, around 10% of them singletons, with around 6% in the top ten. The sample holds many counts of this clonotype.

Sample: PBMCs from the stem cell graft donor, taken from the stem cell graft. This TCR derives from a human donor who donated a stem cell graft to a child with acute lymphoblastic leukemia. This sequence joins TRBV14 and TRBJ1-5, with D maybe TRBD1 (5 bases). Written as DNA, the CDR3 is TGTGCCAGCAGCCCACTCTCAGCCAGGGTGGTTAGCAATCAGCCCCAGCATTTT. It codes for CASSPLSARVVSNQPQHF.